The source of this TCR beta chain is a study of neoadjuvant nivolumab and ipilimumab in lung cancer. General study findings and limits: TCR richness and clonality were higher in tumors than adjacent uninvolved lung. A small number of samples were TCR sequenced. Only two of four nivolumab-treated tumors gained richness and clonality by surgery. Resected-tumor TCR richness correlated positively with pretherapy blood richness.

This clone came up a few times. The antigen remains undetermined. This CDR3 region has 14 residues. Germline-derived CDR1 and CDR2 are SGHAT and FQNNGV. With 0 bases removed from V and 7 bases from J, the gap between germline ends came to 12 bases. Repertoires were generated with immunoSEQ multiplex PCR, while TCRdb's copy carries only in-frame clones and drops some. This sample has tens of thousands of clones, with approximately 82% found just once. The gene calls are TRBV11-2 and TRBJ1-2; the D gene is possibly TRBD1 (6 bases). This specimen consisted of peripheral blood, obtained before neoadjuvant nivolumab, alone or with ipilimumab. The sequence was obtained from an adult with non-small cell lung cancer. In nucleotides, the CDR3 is TGTGCCAGCAGCTTAGAGCGGACAGCCTTTGGCTACACCTTC. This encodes CASSLERTAFGYTF.